Only one count was recorded for the clone carrying this TCR beta chain. No antigen is known for it. This CDR3 contains 21 residues. Germline lookup yields CDR1 MNHEY and CDR2 SMNVEV (reference sequence). V shed 3 bases, J shed 5 bases, and the junction held 19 bases outside the gene matches. Naive CD8 cells lacked CD45RO, underwent positive selection for CCR7 and left out terminally differentiated effector memory CD45RA+ cells. This specimen belongs to a study of shared clonotypes between healthy human individuals. Sequencing was performed with immunoSEQ multiplex PCR; in TCRdb, only in-frame clones are kept and a portion is missing. The sample has approximately 2,000,000 clones; around 93% are singletons. General study points: Generation probabilities were higher for clonotypes shared across all four sorted-subset donors than for unshared ones.

The sequence derives from a man younger than 30 in good health. Some clones in this sample may be carry-over from other donors' samples. Sequences were obtained from naive CD8+ T cells from PBMCs. This chain uses TRBV27 with TRBJ2-6; the match to TRBD2 covers 10 bases. The chain's CDR3 is CASSFQQGYRLAGVWANVLTF. The CDR3 coding sequence is TGTGCCAGCAGTTTCCAACAGGGGTATAGGCTAGCGGGAGTCTGGGCCAACGTCCTGACTTTC.